This TCR beta chain was recovered during a study of post-analysis software for immune sequencing data. On the study more broadly: Multiple sclerosis in the patients followed relapsing-remitting, secondary progressive and progressive-relapsing courses. Study-wide results and caveats: A few TRBV segments occurring more often in patients than controls included TRBV5-6, TRBV5-1 and TRBV20-1.

This clonotype was seen many times. The antigen remains undetermined. TCR beta libraries were prepared from cDNA with unique molecular identifiers. TCRdb recomputed calls from the PCR reads with MiXCR, one row per CDR3 protein. The sample yields hundreds of thousands of distinct CDR3 sequences, approximately 30% seen once. V was clipped by 4 bases and J by 0 bases, with 10 bases between them. CDR1 and CDR2 (germline): DFQATT, SNEGSKA (reference sequence). The CDR3 length is 14 residues. The gene calls are TRBV20-1 and TRBJ2-1; D unresolved. The sequence was collected from a girl aged 10 to 17 with multiple sclerosis. Sequencing used blood. The DNA for the CDR3 is TGCAGTGCTACCGTCCAAAGCTCCTACAATGAGCAGTTCTTC. It translates to CSATVQSSYNEQFF.